A single TCR beta chain is shown here with its context. Its target is not known. Germline V gene data show CDR1 as SGHTA and CDR2 as FQGNSA. Trimming pared 4 bases from V and 2 bases from J, leaving 6 bases between. CDR3 size: 12 residues. The data originate from a study of T cells in narcolepsy. Study overall: Enrolled donors included narcolepsy type 1 or type 2 patients and healthy controls.

Study findings and constraints: Same-patient CSF and blood CD4+ T cell clonotypes included HCRT-specific and TRIB2-specific autoreactive ones. In some patient and control memory CD4+ samples, autoreactive clones were absent. Autoreactive clonotypes reportedly recurred in blood of same and different patients, not controls.

The table came from immunoSEQ multiplex PCR; TCRdb's copy has only in-frame clones and leaves some out. The sample contains approximately 25,000 clones, less than 85% of which appear only once. Input material: memory (CD45RA-) CD4+ T cells from blood. The V call is TRBV7-2, the J call TRBJ2-7, with D possibly being TRBD2 (5 bases). The clonotype was recovered from a human donor in good health. CDR3 loop: CASSSGTYEQYF. DNA for the CDR3: TGTGCCAGCAGCTCCGGGACCTACGAGCAGTACTTC.